What follows are 3 T cell receptor beta chains derived from one specimen sequenced in a study of early T cells in non-severe SARS-CoV-2 infection. TCRdb re-called the 5' RACE reads through MiXCR, storing one row per CDR3 protein. The sample records about 46,000 distinct CDR3 sequences, 5.4% being singletons. The source was whole blood, collected at baseline. The receptors come from an adult who was a healthcare worker with PCR-confirmed SARS-CoV-2 infection or an uninfected control (not recorded which).

This clonotype was counted many times. The chain employs TRBV29-1 and TRBJ2-3; 12 bases are a match to TRBD2. The germline V gene encodes CDR1 SQVTM and CDR2 ANQGSEA. The CDR3 spans 15 residues. The CDR3 DNA reads as TGCAGTTCAGAGGGGCTAGCGGGAGGGACAGATACGCAGTATTTT. Its translation is CSSEGLAGGTDTQYF.

This clonotype has just a few counts. The chain is built from TRBV20-1 and TRBJ2-1, with D perhaps matching TRBD2 (6 bases). Germline CDR1 and CDR2: DFQATT and SNEGSKA (reference sequence). V was trimmed by 5 bases and J by 2 bases, leaving 13 bases between them. This CDR3 is 14 amino acids long. CDR3 amino acids: CSAGTGTAYNEQFF. DNA of the CDR3: TGCAGTGCTGGAACCGGGACTGCCTACAATGAGCAGTTCTTC.

This clonotype occurred many times. V gene TRBV20-1 combines with J gene TRBJ1-1; no firm D call. The germline V gene has CDR1 DFQATT and CDR2 SNEGSKA (reference sequence). The CDR3 spans 11 residues. V dropped 3 bases and J dropped 7 bases, with 9 bases sitting between them. The CDR3 DNA sequence: TGCAGTGCTAGTAGGAGGGATGAAGCTTTCTTT. Its protein product is CSASRRDEAFF.